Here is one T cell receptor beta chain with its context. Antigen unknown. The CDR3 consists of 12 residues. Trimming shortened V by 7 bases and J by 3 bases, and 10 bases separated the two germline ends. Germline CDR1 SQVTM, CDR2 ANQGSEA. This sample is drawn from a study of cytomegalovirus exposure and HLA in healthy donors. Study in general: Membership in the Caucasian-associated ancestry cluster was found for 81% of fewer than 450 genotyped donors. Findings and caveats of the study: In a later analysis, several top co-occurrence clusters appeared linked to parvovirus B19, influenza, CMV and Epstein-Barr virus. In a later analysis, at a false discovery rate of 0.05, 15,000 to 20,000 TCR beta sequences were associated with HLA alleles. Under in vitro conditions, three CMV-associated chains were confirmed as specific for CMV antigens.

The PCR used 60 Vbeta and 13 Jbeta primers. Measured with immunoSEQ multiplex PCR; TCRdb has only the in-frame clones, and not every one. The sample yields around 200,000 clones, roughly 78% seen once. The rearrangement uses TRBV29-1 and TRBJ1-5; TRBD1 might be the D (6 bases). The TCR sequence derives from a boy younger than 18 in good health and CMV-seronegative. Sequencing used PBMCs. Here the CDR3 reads CSAGVHNQPQHF. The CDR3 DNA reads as TGCAGCGCAGGGGTTCACAATCAGCCCCAGCATTTT.